The 9 T cell receptor beta chains given below trace back to one sample, sequenced in a study of cytomegalovirus exposure and HLA in healthy donors (dated by TCRdb to between 2016 and 2019). Library preparation employed the immunoSEQ multiplex PCR assay. For the multiplex PCR, a mixture combining 60 forward primers for TCR Vbeta segments and 13 reverse primers for TCR Jbeta segments was used. The clones in this table, taken by TCRdb from immuneACCESS, are in-frame only. Not every clone is retained; where verified, under half of the shortfall comes from an unresolved V gene, and the cause of the rest is unknown. The sample data list under 100,000 clones, and roughly 64% of these were observed just once. Roughly 15% of the sample belongs to the ten largest clones. Material for sequencing was PBMCs. The receptors derive from a woman aged 40-49 years in good health and CMV-seropositive.

This chain connects TRBV7-9 to TRBJ2-7; 10 bases align to TRBD1. The length of the CDR3 is 15 residues. Trimming removed 6 bases from V and 5 bases from J; junction bases left unmatched: 10. Germline V CDR1 and CDR2: SEHNR, FQNEAQ (reference sequence). The CDR3 region is CASSPGTGVVDEQYF. CDR3 in DNA: TGTGCCAGCAGTCCCGGGACAGGGGTCGTGGACGAGCAGTACTTC.

This clone has more than one count but fewer than ten. The chain combines TRBV6-1 with TRBJ2-5, with 7 nucleotides matching TRBD2. The junction had 9 bases not matched to a gene; V was cut back by 10 bases and J by 4 bases. This CDR3 is 13 amino acids long. Germline assignment: CDR1 MNHNS and CDR2 SASEGT. The CDR3 reads CAIPAGVGETQYF. As DNA, the CDR3 is TGTGCCATCCCCGCGGGAGTGGGAGAGACCCAGTACTTC.

The V call is TRBV7-9, the J call TRBJ2-4; 11 bases match TRBD2. The CDR3 runs to 18 residues. Unmatched junction bases numbered 11, after V lost 6 bases and J lost 1 base. Germline V gives CDR1 SEHNR, CDR2 FQNEAQ (reference sequence). The chain's CDR3 is CASSELAGVLSAKNIQYF. CDR3 sequence (DNA): TGTGCCAGCAGTGAACTAGCGGGAGTTCTCTCTGCCAAAAACATTCAGTACTTC.

The sample holds a few counts of this clone. The J gene is TRBJ2-7, the V gene TRBV5-4, with D tentatively TRBD1 (6 bases). Looked up from germline, CDR1 is SGHNT and CDR2 is YYREEE (reference sequence). The germline V and J ends were trimmed by 4 bases and 0 bases, with 11 bases remaining between them. The CDR3 has 14 residues. The CDR3 loop reads CASSTTGVSYEQYF. The CDR3 coding sequence is TGTGCCAGCAGCACGACAGGTGTCTCCTACGAGCAGTACTTC.

V is TRBV7-7 and J is TRBJ2-5; a possible D gene is TRBD2 (6 bases). CDR1 and CDR2 from the germline V gene are SSHAT and FNYEAQ (reference sequence). V lost 1 base and J 6 bases, leaving 12 bases between the germline ends. This CDR3 region has 14 residues. The CDR3 nucleotides are TGTGCCAGCAGCTTAGGGACTACCTCTCAGACCCAGTACTTC. Translated: CASSLGTTSQTQYF.

The J gene is TRBJ1-4, the V gene TRBV4-2; unclear D gene. Trimming left V 0 bases short and J 0 bases short, with 14 bases between. CDR1 and CDR2 from the germline V gene are LGHNA and YNFKEQ. This CDR3 has 18 residues. This CDR3 is CASSQEGRAGTTNEKLFF. The CDR3 bases are TGTGCCAGCAGCCAAGAAGGGCGAGCGGGGACAACTAATGAAAAACTGTTTTTT.

This clone is a singleton in its sample. The rearrangement joins TRBV11-2 to TRBJ2-1; TRBD1 matches at 11 bases. Per the germline V gene, CDR1 is SGHAT and CDR2 is FQNNGV. Germline trimming cut 5 bases from V and 5 bases from J; bases unmatched to any gene: 5. CDR3 length: 15 residues. CDR3 residues: CASSPDRGRNNEQFF. The CDR3 DNA follows: TGTGCCAGCAGCCCGGACAGGGGGCGCAACAATGAGCAGTTCTTC.

This chain connects TRBV27 to TRBJ2-1; D unclear. Germline values: CDR1 MNHEY, CDR2 SMNVEV (reference sequence). Trimming pared 7 bases from V and 0 bases from J, leaving 4 bases between. The CDR3 extends over 12 amino acids. This CDR3 is CASTSSYNEQFF. DNA for the CDR3: TGTGCCAGCACGAGCTCCTACAATGAGCAGTTCTTC.

A few counts support this clone. This chain joins TRBV27 and TRBJ2-1; 7 nucleotides line up with TRBD1. The CDR3 is made up of 14 amino acids. J lost 8 bases, V lost 1 base, and 5 bases had no gene match. CDR1 and CDR2 from the germline V gene are MNHEY and SMNVEV (reference sequence). Written as DNA, the CDR3 is TGTGCCAGCAGTTTATTTGACAGGGTGGATGAGCAGTTCTTC. Protein sequence: CASSLFDRVDEQFF.